This record covers a single TCR beta chain. Patients in Seattle were enrolled during active infection, then followed longitudinally. Profiling relied on immunoSEQ multiplex PCR, and the TCRdb table lists in-frame clones only, not all of them. Among about 24,000 clones listed, 85% to 90% were seen once. The data are from a study of blood T cell repertoires in COVID-19. Across the whole study: COVID-19 samples from acute and convalescent phases originated in the United States, Italy and Spain. PBMCs, B-cell-depleted T cells, or T cells were the source of the cDNA or gDNA that made up the material.

CDR3 length: 16 amino acids. The V gene's germline CDR1 is LNHDA and CDR2 SQIVND (reference sequence). Trimming took 3 bases from V and 8 from J; bases not matched to a gene: 15. The receptor's source is a man in his 70s with COVID-19, enrolled during active disease. The sequencing sample was made of peripheral blood. The gene calls are TRBV19 and TRBJ1-2; 7 bases match TRBD1. CDR3 loop: CASSIPEFEGAKGYTF. CDR3 DNA sequence: TGTGCCAGTAGTATCCCCGAATTCGAGGGGGCGAAAGGCTACACCTTC. The whole variable domain, filled in from reference TRBV19 and TRBJ1-2, reads DGGITQSPKYLFRKEGQNVTLSCEQNLNHDAMYWYRQDPGQGLRLIYYSQIVNDFQKGDIAEGYSVSREKKESFPLTVTSAQKNPTAFYLCASSIPEFEGAKGYTFGSGTRLTVV.